This paragraph reports one T cell receptor beta chain. The germline gives CDR1 SGHVS, CDR2 FNYEAQ. Trimming removed 5 bases at V and 2 bases at J, with 18 bases between. CDR3 length: 17 residues. This entry comes from a study of technical replicates of blood from a few donors. Sequencing was performed with immunoSEQ multiplex PCR; in TCRdb, only in-frame clones are kept and a portion is missing. The data hold about 58,000 clones, with 91% observed a single time. The gene calls are TRBV7-6 and TRBJ2-2; TRBD1 is a possible D gene (6 bases). The receptor was isolated from a human donor in good health. Some clones in this sample may be carry-over from other donors' samples. The sample comprised PBMCs. CDR3 DNA: TGTGCCAGCAGCCCCAGAAATGGACAGCAAAACACCGGGGAGCTGTTTTTT. Encoded protein: CASSPRNGQQNTGELFF.